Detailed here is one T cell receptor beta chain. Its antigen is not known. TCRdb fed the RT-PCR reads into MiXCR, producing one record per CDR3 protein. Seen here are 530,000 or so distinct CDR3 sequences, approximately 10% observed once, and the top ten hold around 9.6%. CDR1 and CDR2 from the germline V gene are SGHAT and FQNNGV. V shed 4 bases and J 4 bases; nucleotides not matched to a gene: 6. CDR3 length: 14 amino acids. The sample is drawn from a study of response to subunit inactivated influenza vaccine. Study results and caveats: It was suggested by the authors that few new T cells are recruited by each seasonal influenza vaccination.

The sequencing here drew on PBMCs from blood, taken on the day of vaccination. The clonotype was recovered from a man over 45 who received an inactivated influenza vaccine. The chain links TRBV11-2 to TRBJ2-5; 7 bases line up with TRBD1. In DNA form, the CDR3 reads TGTGCCAGCAGCTCAACAGGGGTCGGAGAGACCCAGTACTTC. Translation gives CASSSTGVGETQYF. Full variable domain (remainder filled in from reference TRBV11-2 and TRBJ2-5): EAGVAQSPRYKIIEKRQSVAFWCNPISGHATLYWYQQILGQGPKLLIQFQNNGVVDDSQLPKDRFSAERLKGVDSTLKIQPAKLEDSAVYLCASSSTGVGETQYFGPGTRLLVL.